This T cell receptor (beta chain) was observed in a study of T cell repertoires in cytomegalovirus infection. The CDR3 sequence is 13 residues long. Trimming left V 7 bases short and J 2 bases short, with 12 bases between. CDR1 is SNHLY and CDR2 is FYNNEI in the germline V gene. Details on this clonotype: The target antigen is unknown.

TCRdb re-analysed the reads in MiXCR, keeping a single row per CDR3 protein. The table shows 550,000 to 700,000 distinct CDR3 sequences, with roughly 42% occurring only once. Sequencing used cultured PBMCs, obtained from culture after CMV antigen stimulation. The TCR sequence derives from a human donor in good health (CMV status not recorded). Some clones in this sample may be carry-over from other donors' samples. The chain couples TRBV2 to TRBJ2-7, with a possible D match to TRBD2 (6 bases). Here the CDR3 DNA reads TGTGCCAGCACCCCCGGGGGACCCTACGAGCAGTACTTC. The encoded protein is CASTPGGPYEQYF.